These 19 T cell receptor beta chains were sequenced from one sample in a study of shared clonotypes between healthy human individuals. TCRdb's table, derived via immunoSEQ multiplex PCR, lists solely in-frame clones and lacks some. Of over 950,000 clones listed, 60% to 85% are singletons. The sequenced sample was memory CD4+ T cells from PBMCs. The subset here: CD45RA-negative fraction. The origin of the receptors is a young man in good health. Some clones in this sample may be carry-over from other donors' samples.

The chain joins TRBV11-2 to TRBJ2-7; tentatively, D is TRBD1 (6 bases). The V gene's germline CDR1 is SGHAT and CDR2 FQNNGV. Between the trimmed V and J ends, which lost 6 bases and 12 bases, there was a span of 24 bases. The length of the CDR3 is 14 residues. The CDR3 DNA reads as TGTGCCAGCAGAACCGGGACAAACATCGGCGCGCGGTACTTC. Translating gives CASRTGTNIGARYF.

This chain links TRBV10-1 with TRBJ2-2, with D maybe TRBD1 (6 bases). Looked up from germline, CDR1 is WNHNN and CDR2 is SYGVQD (reference sequence). The CDR3 loop spans 14 amino acids. V shed 8 bases and J shed 0 bases, with 10 bases lying between them. The DNA of the CDR3 is TGCGCCAGCGGGGGACAAGCGAACACCGGGGAGCTGTTTTTT. Translation gives CASGGQANTGELFF.

The chain uses TRBV11-2 and TRBJ1-2, with unresolved D. The germline V gene has CDR1 SGHAT and CDR2 FQNNGV. The CDR3 contains 12 residues. The V end lost 5 bases, the J end lost 5 bases, and 9 bases lay between the germline ends. Here the CDR3 reads CASSPVRYGYTF. Here the CDR3 DNA reads TGTGCCAGCAGCCCCGTCAGATATGGCTACACCTTC.

A few counts support this clone. This chain connects TRBV27 to TRBJ1-1; 7 nucleotides align to TRBD1. CDR3 length equals 14 residues. CDR1 and CDR2 (germline): MNHEY, SMNVEV (reference sequence). V lost 7 bases to trimming and J lost 5 bases; unmatched junction nucleotides: 10. The CDR3 region has the DNA TGTGCCAGCAACCGCGCAGACAGGGCTACTGAAGCTTTCTTT. Translation gives CASNRADRATEAFF.

The chain carries TRBV2 and TRBJ2-3; D gene unclear. This CDR3 comprises 11 residues. The V end lost 8 bases, the J end lost 0 bases, and 3 bases lay between the germline ends. CDR1 is SNHLY, CDR2 FYNNEI, per germline. The CDR3 nucleotides are TGTGCCAGCGCGAGCACAGATACGCAGTATTTT. Translating gives CASASTDTQYF.

This clone was seen only once. V gene TRBV7-3 combines with J gene TRBJ2-7; TRBD1 or TRBD2 may be the D gene (5 bases each). The V and J ends lost 0 bases and 0 bases respectively, with 6 bases between them. CDR1 and CDR2 from the germline V gene are SGHTA and FQGTGA. The CDR3 extends over 14 amino acids. CDR3 protein: CASSLTGDSYEQYF. The CDR3 coding sequence is TGTGCCAGCAGCTTAACGGGGGACTCCTACGAGCAGTACTTC.

The V and J genes are TRBV7-9 and TRBJ1-2, with unresolved D. Germline values: CDR1 SEHNR, CDR2 FQNEAQ (reference sequence). The CDR3 runs 14 residues. V dropped 4 bases and J dropped 9 bases, with 18 bases sitting between them. The CDR3 DNA is TGTGCCAGCAGCTCAACCTCACCGGCATGGAGCTACACCTTC. Protein: CASSSTSPAWSYTF.

This chain connects TRBV6-6 to TRBJ2-1; D may be TRBD2 (7 bases). This CDR3 is 15 amino acids long. Trimming removed 6 bases at V and 10 bases at J, with 22 bases between. The germline V gene encodes CDR1 MNHNY and CDR2 SVGAGI (reference sequence). The CDR3 region is CASSSDRLARGEQFF. DNA for the CDR3: TGTGCCAGCAGCTCGGACAGACTAGCACGCGGGGAGCAGTTCTTC.

The chain couples TRBV20-1 to TRBJ1-6, with unresolved D. The V end lost 1 base, the J end lost 16 bases, and 8 bases lay between the germline ends. This CDR3 region has 10 residues. CDR1 and CDR2 from the germline V gene are DFQATT and SNEGSKA (reference sequence). This CDR3 reads CSARGAQLHF. The CDR3 DNA follows: TGCAGTGCTAGAGGAGCCCAACTCCACTTT.

This clone has only a few counts. The rearrangement uses TRBV6-1 and TRBJ2-7; tentative D call: TRBD1 (5 bases). V shed 11 bases and J shed 1 base, with 12 bases lying between them. CDR1 is MNHNS, CDR2 SASEGT, per germline. The CDR3 has 12 amino acids. The DNA for the CDR3 is TGTGCCCTTGGGGCAGTGTCCTACGAGCAGTACTTC. This codes for CALGAVSYEQYF.

The chain recombines TRBV5-8 with TRBJ2-7; 7 nucleotides align to TRBD2. Trimming took 0 bases from V and 2 from J; bases not matched to a gene: 11. The germline CDR1 and CDR2 sequences are SGHTS and YDEGEE. The CDR3 covers 17 residues. The CDR3: CASSLGGVGGNPYEQYF. CDR3 coding DNA: TGTGCCAGCAGCTTGGGTGGCGTCGGGGGGAACCCCTACGAGCAGTACTTC.

The CDR3 sequence: CASSPGAAYEQYF. Here the CDR3 DNA reads TGCGCCAGCAGTCCCGGGGCAGCCTACGAGCAGTACTTC. The chain uses TRBV4-1 and TRBJ2-5; D might be TRBD1 or TRBD2, each matching 5 bases. The J call may be mistaken, given a closer DNA end match to TRBJ2-7. Germline V CDR1 and CDR2: MGHRA, YSYEKL. The CDR3 totals 13 residues.

The V call is TRBV5-1, the J call TRBJ2-7, with D possibly TRBD1 on 6 matching bases. V was pared by 4 bases and J by 2 bases, with 16 bases between. The length of the CDR3 is 15 residues. CDR1 SGHRS and CDR2 YFSETQ come from the germline V gene. For the CDR3, the DNA is TGCGCCAGCAGCATGGGAACAGGGATTACCTACGAGCAGTACTTC. It is translated as CASSMGTGITYEQYF.

CDR3 protein: CASSPRPGGGLTEAFF. DNA of the CDR3: TGTGCCAGCAGCCCCCGCCCCGGGGGAGGGTTGACTGAAGCTTTCTTT. V and J are TRBV14 and TRBJ1-1; a weak D match, TRBD1 (5 bases). V lost 4 bases, J lost 5 bases, and 20 bases lay in between. The CDR3 is made up of 16 amino acids. The germline V gene encodes CDR1 SGHDN and CDR2 FVKESK.

This clone was recorded a few times. CDR3 loop: CASSFGGSGNTIYF. The CDR3 nucleotides read TGTGCCAGCAGCTTCGGGGGCTCTGGAAACACCATATATTTT. The rearrangement joins TRBV7-9 to TRBJ1-3; possible D gene TRBD1, 5 bases. The CDR3 covers 14 residues. Germline V gene lookup returns CDR1 SEHNR and CDR2 FQNEAQ (reference sequence). Deletions cut 3 bases from V and 0 bases from J, with 6 bases between.

This clone was counted only a few times. This chain uses TRBV5-1 with TRBJ2-1, with unresolved D. V gave up 5 bases and J gave up 10 bases, with 16 bases separating them. Germline loops: CDR1 SGHRS, CDR2 YFSETQ. The CDR3 spans 13 residues. CDR3 sequence reads: CASRDGPTDEQFF. The DNA of the CDR3 is TGCGCCAGCAGGGATGGCCCCACCGACGAGCAGTTCTTC.

The chain recombines TRBV19 with TRBJ1-5; 8 bases match TRBD1. The CDR3 length is 15 residues. V was pared by 0 bases and J by 7 bases, with 5 bases of the junction left unmatched. Germline V gene sequence: CDR1 LNHDA, CDR2 SQIVND (reference sequence). CDR3: CASSIETGEGQPQHF. Written as DNA, the CDR3 is TGTGCCAGTAGTATAGAGACAGGGGAGGGCCAGCCCCAGCATTTT.

The chain uses TRBV5-1 and TRBJ2-3; D perhaps matches TRBD1 (6 bases). Trimming pared 2 bases from V and 3 bases from J, leaving 19 bases between. The CDR3 loop spans 17 amino acids. Germline V gives CDR1 SGHRS, CDR2 YFSETQ. CDR3 protein: CASSFYGIPQGTDTQYF. DNA of the CDR3: TGCGCCAGCAGCTTCTACGGGATACCACAGGGTACAGATACGCAGTATTTT.

This chain joins TRBV5-6 and TRBJ1-2; 7 bases align to TRBD1. V trimming: 1 base; J trimming: 6 bases; junction bases outside the gene matches: 9. The CDR3 covers 15 residues. CDR1 is SGHDT, CDR2 YYEEEE, per germline. The CDR3 bases are TGTGCCAGCAGCTTGTACAGGGGCTCGGGGCATGGCTACACCTTC. It is translated as CASSLYRGSGHGYTF. The entire variable domain, with the rest obtained from reference TRBV5-6 and TRBJ1-2, is as follows: DAGVTQSPTHLIKTRGQQVTLRCSPKSGHDTVSWYQQALGQGPQFIFQYYEEEERQRGNFPDRFSGHQFPNYSSELNVNALLLGDSALYLCASSLYRGSGHGYTFGSGTRLTVV.